The next 24 T cell receptor beta chains were all read from a single sample in a study of blood T cell repertoires in COVID-19. The assay was immunoSEQ multiplex PCR, and TCRdb's table has in-frame clones only and misses some. The table shows roughly 200,000 clones, with 81% occurring only once. Sequencing was carried out using peripheral blood. The receptors were gathered from an elderly woman with COVID-19, enrolled during active disease.

The CDR3 DNA reads as TGTGCCAGCAGCGTAGTGGCTAGCGGGCAGCAGTACTTC. Translating gives CASSVVASGQQYF. V gene TRBV9 combines with J gene TRBJ2-7, with TRBD2 matching 8 bases. This CDR3 spans 13 amino acids. Germline CDR1 reads SGDLS; CDR2 reads YYNGEE. V shed 0 bases, J shed 8 bases, and the junction held 4 bases outside the gene matches.

The V gene is TRBV9, the J gene TRBJ2-2; 7 nucleotides align to TRBD2. V lost 4 bases to trimming and J lost 4 bases; unmatched junction nucleotides: 7. The CDR3 consists of 15 residues. From germline, CDR1 is SGDLS and CDR2 YYNGEE. CDR3 sequence reads: CASSLTGGTTGELFF. The CDR3 nucleotides read TGTGCCAGCAGCTTAACCGGGGGGACCACCGGGGAGCTGTTTTTT.

The V and J genes are TRBV7-9 and TRBJ1-2; D is unresolved. Germline lookup yields CDR1 SEHNR and CDR2 FQNEAQ (reference sequence). V was shortened by 5 bases and J by 6 bases, with 22 bases between the two germline ends. The CDR3 covers 16 residues. The chain's CDR3 is CASSPSNSHQVDGYTF. CDR3 in DNA: TGTGCCAGCAGCCCGTCGAACAGCCATCAGGTGGATGGCTACACCTTC.

The chain joins TRBV5-1 to TRBJ2-5; a possible D gene is TRBD2 (6 bases). The CDR3 sequence is 16 residues long. Deletions cut 4 bases from V and 5 bases from J, with 21 bases between. Germline V gene lookup returns CDR1 SGHRS and CDR2 YFSETQ. This CDR3 reads CASSTGSSSGGETQYF. CDR3 nucleotides: TGCGCCAGCAGCACCGGGTCTAGTTCTGGAGGGGAGACCCAGTACTTC.

The genes are TRBV11-2 and TRBJ2-7; 11 bases align to TRBD2. The germline V gene has CDR1 SGHAT and CDR2 FQNNGV. V lost 1 base to trimming and J lost 3 bases; unmatched junction nucleotides: 11. The CDR3 runs 18 residues. CDR3 region: CASSLAPLLAGGFYEQYF. CDR3 DNA: TGTGCCAGCAGCTTAGCCCCTCTTCTAGCGGGAGGCTTCTACGAGCAGTACTTC.

This chain joins TRBV6-7 and TRBJ1-1; no definite D call. TRBV6-7 is an ORF, and what it does is uncertain. CDR3 length equals 14 residues. V lost 6 bases to trimming and J lost 4 bases, with 15 bases between them. The CDR3 here is CASSTAREPTEAFF. The CDR3, as DNA: TGTGCCAGCAGCACAGCGCGGGAACCCACTGAAGCTTTCTTT.

This clone was counted a single time. This chain joins TRBV5-1 and TRBJ2-1, with a possible D match to TRBD2 (6 bases). The V gene lost 3 bases and the J gene lost 5 bases, with 9 bases spanning the gap. Germline values: CDR1 SGHRS, CDR2 YFSETQ. The CDR3 loop spans 13 amino acids. CDR3: CASSSDYDNEQFF. CDR3 nucleotides: TGCGCCAGCAGCTCGGACTACGACAATGAGCAGTTCTTC.

The V call is TRBV9, the J call TRBJ2-2; TRBD2 agrees at 14 bases. V was clipped by 4 bases and J by 6 bases; unmatched bases: 2. This CDR3 region has 15 residues. Germline-derived CDR1 and CDR2 are SGDLS and YYNGEE. The CDR3 sequence: CASSTGLAGAGELFF. For the CDR3, the DNA is TGTGCCAGCAGCACGGGACTAGCGGGGGCCGGGGAGCTGTTTTTT.

The gene calls are TRBV6-2 or TRBV6-3 and TRBJ2-5; TRBD2 matches at 11 bases. Germline values: CDR1 MNHEY, CDR2 SVGEGT. The CDR3 has 15 residues. The V segment lost 5 bases and the J segment 2 bases; nucleotides outside the gene matches: 4. The DNA of the CDR3 is TGTGCCAGCAGTCAACTAGCGGGGGCACAAGAGACCCAGTACTTC. Amino acids: CASSQLAGAQETQYF.

The chain has TRBV2 and TRBJ1-2; 8 nucleotides agree with TRBD1. Germline V lookup: CDR1 SNHLY, CDR2 FYNNEI. This CDR3 contains 15 residues. The trim removed 3 bases at V and 5 bases at J, leaving 8 bases unmatched. The CDR3 here is CASSEIGQGPYGYTF. For the CDR3, the DNA is TGTGCCAGCAGTGAGATTGGACAGGGACCTTATGGCTACACCTTC.

This chain links TRBV9 with TRBJ1-5; 7 bases map to TRBD1. Trimming removed 4 bases from V and 4 bases from J; junction bases left unmatched: 8. CDR1 is SGDLS and CDR2 is YYNGEE in the germline V gene. This CDR3 spans 15 amino acids. The CDR3 DNA is TGTGCCAGCAGCTATACCGACAGGGAAAATCAGCCCCAGCATTTT. Its protein product is CASSYTDRENQPQHF.

V usage is TRBV3-1 (or the pseudogene TRBV3-2) and J usage is TRBJ1-2; TRBD1 agrees at 7 bases. V dropped 1 base and J dropped 7; count of bases not matched to a gene: 3. The CDR3 spans 13 residues. Germline CDR1 is LGHDT and CDR2 is YNNKEL (reference sequence). The CDR3 DNA follows: TGTGCCAGCAGCCAAGCAGGGGGAAGTGGCTACACCTTC. Translating gives CASSQAGGSGYTF.

This clone was observed once. This sequence joins TRBV7-2 and TRBJ1-4, with D unclear. The V end lost 1 base, the J end lost 9 bases, and 15 bases lay between the germline ends. The CDR3 contains 15 residues. Germline-derived CDR1 and CDR2 are SGHTA and FQGNSA. The CDR3 DNA follows: TGTGCCAGCAGCTTAGTGAGGGCCACCGTCCAAAAACTGTTTTTT. Translating gives CASSLVRATVQKLFF.

The V call is TRBV19, the J call TRBJ1-2; perhaps TRBD1 as D (6 bases). The CDR3 has 18 residues. The germline V gene has CDR1 LNHDA and CDR2 SQIVND (reference sequence). V dropped 2 bases and J dropped 4 bases, with 23 bases sitting between them. The CDR3 bases are TGTGCCAGTAGTATAATCGGGCAGGGGCCCTCCTTTTTCTATGGCTACACCTTC. Translated: CASSIIGQGPSFFYGYTF.

The chain recombines TRBV7-3 with TRBJ1-1, with TRBD1 identical over 7 bases. V dropped 5 bases and J dropped 5; count of bases not matched to a gene: 5. CDR3 length: 13 amino acids. Germline-derived CDR1 and CDR2 are SGHTA and FQGTGA. The CDR3 reads CASSDNRGTEAFF. CDR3 DNA sequence: TGTGCCAGCAGCGATAACAGGGGAACTGAAGCTTTCTTT.

V usage is TRBV19 and J usage is TRBJ2-3; D uncertain. This CDR3 contains 15 residues. V dropped 7 bases and J dropped 4 bases, with 18 bases sitting between them. CDR1 is LNHDA, CDR2 SQIVND, per germline (reference sequence). The CDR3 nucleotides are TGTGCCAGTAAAGGTCCCGGGTCATGGGCAGATACGCAGTATTTT. Translated: CASKGPGSWADTQYF.

The genes are TRBV27 and TRBJ2-1; 11 bases align to TRBD2. This CDR3 has 16 residues. The junction had 7 bases not matched to a gene; V was cut back by 5 bases and J by 4 bases. Germline V CDR1 and CDR2: MNHEY, SMNVEV (reference sequence). CDR3 loop: CASSARLAGQYNEQFF. The DNA for the CDR3 is TGTGCCAGCAGTGCCCGACTAGCGGGACAATACAATGAGCAGTTCTTC.

The chain links TRBV4-1 to TRBJ2-1; 8 positions match TRBD2. The CDR3 length is 14 residues. Germline V gene data show CDR1 as MGHRA and CDR2 as YSYEKL. Trimming cost V 3 bases and J 6 bases; bases outside gene matches: 4. CDR3 sequence (DNA): TGCGCCAGCAGCCAGATCGGGACTAGCAATGAGCAGTTCTTC. It translates to CASSQIGTSNEQFF.

This chain joins TRBV5-1 and TRBJ2-2; 7 nucleotides agree with TRBD1. V lost 0 bases, J lost 5 bases, and 4 bases stayed unmatched. The germline CDR1 and CDR2 sequences are SGHRS and YFSETQ. There are 15 residues in the CDR3. The CDR3 protein is CASSLALQGTGELFF. CDR3 in DNA: TGCGCCAGCAGCTTGGCCCTACAGGGGACCGGGGAGCTGTTTTTT.

V gene TRBV28 combines with J gene TRBJ1-2; TRBD1 aligns across 8 bases. J lost 5 bases, V lost 4 bases, and 12 bases had no gene match. CDR1 and CDR2 from the germline V gene are MDHEN and SYDVKM. This CDR3 is built from 16 residues. The CDR3, as DNA: TGTGCCAGCAGTTACCCTGGGCAGGGGGCTGGGTATGGCTACACCTTC. Translation: CASSYPGQGAGYGYTF.

V is TRBV2 and J is TRBJ1-1; D not resolved. The CDR3 is 11 amino acids. Germline V CDR1 and CDR2: SNHLY, FYNNEI. Between the trimmed V and J ends, which lost 2 bases and 10 bases, there was a span of 8 bases. CDR3 bases: TGTGCCAGCAGTGAAAACTTGCGAGCTTTCTTT. As protein: CASSENLRAFF. The full variable domain, its missing parts supplied by reference TRBV2 and TRBJ1-1, is EPEVTQTPSHQVTQMGQEVILRCVPISNHLYFYWYRQILGQKVEFLVSFYNNEISEKSEIFDDQFSVERPDGSNFTLKIRSTKLEDSAMYFCASSENLRAFFGQGTRLTVV.

The chain has TRBV9 and TRBJ2-7; 9 bases map to TRBD1. V lost 2 bases, J lost 6 bases, and 3 bases stayed unmatched. The germline gives CDR1 SGDLS, CDR2 YYNGEE. The length of the CDR3 is 13 residues. The CDR3 region is CASSVGQGTEQYF. CDR3 nucleotide sequence: TGTGCCAGCAGCGTTGGACAGGGGACCGAGCAGTACTTC.

The chain has TRBV6-2 or TRBV6-3 and TRBJ2-2; 10 bases line up with TRBD1. Trimming took 5 bases from V and 4 from J; bases not matched to a gene: 4. Germline loops: CDR1 MNHEY, CDR2 SVGEGT. The CDR3 is made up of 15 amino acids. The CDR3 is CASSVTGGGTGELFF. Here the CDR3 DNA reads TGTGCCAGCAGTGTGACAGGGGGCGGCACCGGGGAGCTGTTTTTT.

About this clone itself: With a far larger clone one base away, a read error is the likely cause. The chain joins TRBV7-6 to TRBJ1-1; 9 bases fit TRBD1. The length of the CDR3 is 13 residues. V trimming: 2 bases; J trimming: 6 bases; junction bases outside the gene matches: 1. Germline V gene lookup returns CDR1 SGHVS and CDR2 FNYEAQ. The CDR3 loop reads CASSLTGGSEAFF. For the CDR3, the DNA is TGTGCCAGCAGCTTAACAGGGGGCTCTGAAGCTTTCTTT.